These T cell receptor beta chains were read from a single sample in a study of CD8+ T cells in alopecia areata. Generated by immunoSEQ multiplex PCR, the TCRdb table keeps only in-frame clones and is missing some. The sample records some 190,000 clones, 51% being singletons. The sequencing used CD8+ T cells sorted from blood, collected at week 52, from a patient treated with tofacitinib. The receptors come from a human donor with alopecia areata. CDR3s include the opening cysteine and the closing phenylalanine or tryptophan. The order of the fields is CDR3 DNA, CDR3 protein, clone size, V gene, J gene, D gene. D genes are given only for firm matches. The size field is filled for only some rows; it gives once, few, many or a size class.

TGCGCCAGCAGCCAAGATTTAGGCACGGCGAGCTCCTACGAGCAGTACTTC,CASSQDLGTASSYEQYF,-,TRBV4-1,TRBJ2-7,-
TGTGCCAGCAGGGGGGCAGGCAATCAGCCCCAGCATTTT,CASRGAGNQPQHF,-,TRBV6-5,TRBJ1-5,-
TGTGCCATCAGTGAGTCCGCGGGGGGGCCCTACAATGAGCAGTTCTTC,CAISESAGGPYNEQFF,-,TRBV10-3,TRBJ2-1,TRBD2
TGTGCCAGCAGTGAAAAAAGGGGAGGGAGCTCCTACGAGCAGTACTTC,CASSEKRGGSSYEQYF,few,TRBV2,TRBJ2-7,TRBD2
TGTGCCAGCAGTTACGTGGGGGAACCCTCACCCCTCCACTTT,CASSYVGEPSPLHF,-,TRBV6-5,TRBJ1-6,-
TGTGCCAGCATCGATTTAGGAGAGGATCAGCCCCAGCATTTT,CASIDLGEDQPQHF,-,TRBV6-5,TRBJ1-5,-
TGCAGCGGCCTTGGGGGGGCTAACGAGCAGTACTTC,CSGLGGANEQYF,-,TRBV29-1,TRBJ2-7,-
TGTGCCAGCAGCTCAATGGGCGGCGCAACGGTTTTCGATGAGCAGTTCTTC,CASSSMGGATVFDEQFF,-,TRBV13,TRBJ2-1,-
TGTGCCAGCAGTTCCCGGGACAACTCCTACGAGCAGTACTTC,CASSSRDNSYEQYF,-,TRBV6-5,TRBJ2-7,-
TGTGCCAGCAGCTTAGCAGGGGGTCACTATGGCTACACCTTC,CASSLAGGHYGYTF,once,TRBV11-2,TRBJ1-2,TRBD1
TGTGCCAGCAGCTACGACAGCTCCTACGAGCAGTACTTC,CASSYDSSYEQYF,-,TRBV13,TRBJ2-7,-
TGTGCCAGCAGCGAGGACTCGGGAAGTCAGCCCCAGCATTTT,CASSEDSGSQPQHF,-,TRBV9,TRBJ1-5,-
TGCAGCGTTGCGAAGAACACTGAAGCTTTCTTT,CSVAKNTEAFF,once,TRBV29-1,TRBJ1-1,-
TGTGCCAGCAGCAATGCCGGGACAGGGGGATCCTACGAGCAGTACTTC,CASSNAGTGGSYEQYF,few,TRBV5-6,TRBJ2-7,TRBD1
TGCAGCGTCCGCCAGGGGGAAGGCGGGGAGCTGTTTTTT,CSVRQGEGGELFF,-,TRBV29-1,TRBJ2-2,TRBD1
TGTGCCTGGAGTGTTGGTGAAGGGTTTCAGCCCCAGCATTTT,CAWSVGEGFQPQHF,-,TRBV30,TRBJ1-5,-
TGTGCCAGCAGCTTATTTAAGGAGACGGGACAGGCGGCGGTGGAGCAGTACTTC,CASSLFKETGQAAVEQYF,-,TRBV13,TRBJ2-7,TRBD1
TGCGCCAGCAGCTTGGGCTGGGGCGCAGAGACCCAGTACTTC,CASSLGWGAETQYF,-,TRBV5-1,TRBJ2-5,-
TGTGCCAGCAGCTCCTCTACTAATCAGCCCCAGCATTTT,CASSSSTNQPQHF,-,TRBV7-8,TRBJ1-5,-
TGTGCCAGCAGTGCCAGGGGCAGTGAAGCTTTCTTT,CASSARGSEAFF,-,TRBV27,TRBJ1-1,-
TGCAGCGTTGATTCAGGTGCGGGTTTGGGCTACACCTTC,CSVDSGAGLGYTF,-,TRBV29-1,TRBJ1-2,-
TGTGCCAGCAGTTGGGGGGCAGAGCAGCCCCAGCATTTT,CASSWGAEQPQHF,few,TRBV27,TRBJ1-5,-
TGTGCCAGCAGCTTTGGACCCTTAAATGAGCAGTTCTTC,CASSFGPLNEQFF,-,TRBV5-6,TRBJ2-1,-
TGTGCCAGCAGCTTAGGAGGGACAGGGAACACTGAAGCTTTCTTT,CASSLGGTGNTEAFF,-,TRBV13,TRBJ1-1,TRBD1
TGTGCCAGCAGCGTAGACCCGCACCGGGGCGGGGGGGCCACAGATACGCAGTATTTT,CASSVDPHRGGGATDTQYF,-,TRBV9,TRBJ2-3,TRBD2
TGCAGCGTTAACCGTGAAGCTTTCTTT,CSVNREAFF,-,TRBV29-1,TRBJ1-1,-
TGTGCCAGCAGCCAAGAGAGGGGCCCGGCAGTGACTGAAGCTTTCTTT,CASSQERGPAVTEAFF,few,TRBV4-1,TRBJ1-1,-
TGTGCCAGCAGCTTAAAACGGGATGAAAAACTGTTTTTT,CASSLKRDEKLFF,-,TRBV7-9,TRBJ1-4,-
TGTGCCAGCAGCTTTTGGCCGGACGGGGCCAACGTCCTGACTTTC,CASSFWPDGANVLTF,few,TRBV11-2,TRBJ2-6,-
TGCGCCAGCAGCTTACGATTTATCCCAGGGGGAGATGGCTACACCTTC,CASSLRFIPGGDGYTF,few,TRBV5-1,TRBJ1-2,TRBD1
TGTGCCAGCAGTTACTCGACTGTGGAGGGCGGCGCCTTC,CASSYSTVEGGAF,few,TRBV6-5,TRBJ1-2,-
TGTGCCAGCAGCTTAGCCCCCAGGGGCGGTGAGCAGTTCTTC,CASSLAPRGGEQFF,-,TRBV13,TRBJ2-1,-
TGTGCCAGCAGTCCGTCCCGGGACAGGTTATTACTTGAGCAGTTCTTC,CASSPSRDRLLLEQFF,-,TRBV27,TRBJ2-1,TRBD1
TGTGCCATCAGTGAGGGCGGGGGGGCGTCTGAGCAGTTCTTC,CAISEGGGASEQFF,-,TRBV10-3,TRBJ2-1,TRBD2
TGTGCCAGCAGCTTGTTCGGACTCGCCACCGGGGAGCTGTTTTTT,CASSLFGLATGELFF,few,TRBV5-6,TRBJ2-2,-